One sample yielded the 30 T cell receptor beta chains listed below, sequenced in a study of Graves' ophthalmopathy and Graves' hyperthyroidism. RNA transcripts served as template for amplifying TCR beta CDR3 sequences. First-round RT-PCR with HTBI primers preceded a second-round multiplex PCR. Using its own MiXCR run on the multiplex PCR reads, TCRdb lists one record per CDR3 protein. Of hundreds of thousands of distinct CDR3 sequences listed, roughly 41% are singletons. The sample was peripheral blood. The receptor set was obtained from an adult man with Graves' ophthalmopathy.

Many counts were recorded for this clonotype. The chain employs TRBV7-2 and TRBJ1-1; weak D call: TRBD1 (6 bases). Trimming removed 3 bases from V and 1 base from J, with 9 bases in between. From germline, CDR1 is SGHTA and CDR2 FQGNSA. This CDR3 is 14 amino acids long. CDR3 in amino acids: CASSLGHSNTEAFF. The CDR3 DNA reads as TGTGCCAGCAGCTTGGGACACTCGAACACTGAAGCTTTCTTT.

This clonotype has ten or more counts. The chain combines TRBV7-3 with TRBJ1-1; 9 nucleotides match TRBD1. V lost 4 bases to trimming and J lost 4 bases; unmatched junction nucleotides: 4. This CDR3 is built from 14 residues. Looked up from germline, CDR1 is SGHTA and CDR2 is FQGTGA. CDR3 bases: TGTGCCAGCAGCTCAACAGGGGGCCCCACTGAAGCTTTCTTT. Protein sequence: CASSSTGGPTEAFF.

This clonotype was counted ten times or more. The genes are TRBV9 and TRBJ2-7, with D possibly TRBD1 on 6 matching bases. This CDR3 region has 14 residues. CDR1 and CDR2 (germline): SGDLS, YYNGEE. V lost 0 bases, J lost 5 bases, and 12 bases lay in between. The DNA for the CDR3 is TGTGCCAGCAGCGTAGATCCAGGGGTGGACGAGCAGTACTTC. Translation: CASSVDPGVDEQYF.

The chain carries TRBV19 and TRBJ1-1; 8 bases align to TRBD1. Trimming at V came to 6 bases and at J to 4 bases, leaving 10 bases not matched to a gene. Germline V gene sequence: CDR1 LNHDA, CDR2 SQIVND (reference sequence). The CDR3 contains 15 residues. The CDR3 bases are TGTGCCAGTAGCCAAAACAGGGGGTTGGGCACTGAAGCTTTCTTT. It translates to CASSQNRGLGTEAFF.

In this sample, this clonotype turned up many times. The V and J genes are TRBV29-1 and TRBJ1-2, with 7 bases fitting TRBD1. Germline assignment: CDR1 SQVTM and CDR2 ANQGSEA. The CDR3 spans 12 residues. Unmatched junction bases numbered 4, after V lost 5 bases and J lost 4 bases. The CDR3 here is CSVQGGTYGYTF. The CDR3 DNA reads as TGCAGCGTTCAGGGGGGGACCTATGGCTACACCTTC.

This clonotype came up once. The chain carries TRBV4-1 and TRBJ2-2; no reliable D call. From germline, CDR1 is MGHRA and CDR2 YSYEKL. V lost 1 base and J 0 bases, leaving 9 bases between the germline ends. The length of the CDR3 is 16 residues. CDR3 coding DNA: TGCGCCAGCAGCCAAGTATTACCTTCGAACACCGGGGAGCTGTTTTTT. Protein product: CASSQVLPSNTGELFF.

There are a few counts of this clonotype. The chain links TRBV2 to TRBJ1-2, with a weak D call TRBD1 (6 bases). The CDR3 extends over 18 amino acids. The germline V gene has CDR1 SNHLY and CDR2 FYNNEI. V lost 6 bases and J 2 bases, leaving 25 bases between the germline ends. CDR3: CASSPGHPEGRGNYGYTF. CDR3 bases: TGTGCCAGCAGCCCGGGACATCCAGAGGGGCGAGGGAACTATGGCTACACCTTC.

In this sample, this clonotype turned up a few times. This rearrangement joins TRBV20-1 to TRBJ2-7; 7 nucleotides agree with TRBD2. V gave up 2 bases and J gave up 1 base; unmatched junction bases: 5. CDR1 and CDR2 (germline): DFQATT, SNEGSKA (reference sequence). This CDR3 is 14 amino acids long. CDR3 loop: CSARPTSMSYEQYF. The CDR3 DNA is TGCAGTGCTAGACCGACTAGCATGTCCTACGAGCAGTACTTC.

About this clonotype: One end of the junction fails to match germline, which may point to a read error. This rearrangement joins TRBV10-3 to TRBJ1-5, with 9 bases that match TRBD1. Germline V gene sequence: CDR1 ENHRY, CDR2 SYGVKD. The CDR3 is made up of 20 amino acids. The CDR3 sequence: CASSYGTGNTGDRVSQPQHF. Written as DNA, the CDR3 is TGTGCCAGCAGTTACGGGACAGGGAACACCGGGGACAGGGTGAGCCAGCCCCAGCATTTT.

This clonotype was seen many times. The J gene is TRBJ2-7, the V gene TRBV20-1, with 9 bases matching TRBD2. J was trimmed by 4 bases and V by 3 bases; bases with no gene match: 7. This CDR3 is built from 14 residues. CDR1 is DFQATT and CDR2 is SNEGSKA in the germline V gene (reference sequence). The CDR3 DNA is TGCAGTGCTAGTTCATTAGCGGGAGTATACGAGCAGTACTTC. Translated: CSASSLAGVYEQYF.

The sample holds many counts of this clonotype. The junction and the germline gene differ at one end; a read error may be behind it. The chain carries TRBV10-3 and TRBJ1-1; D uncertain. This CDR3 is built from 13 residues. Germline values: CDR1 ENHRY, CDR2 SYGVKD. The CDR3 DNA follows: TGTGCCAGCAGTGAAAGGGCTCCGCAAGAAGCTTTCTTT. Translating gives CASSERAPQEAFF.

As regards this clonotype: Just one base apart from a much larger clone, this may be a read error. The chain is built from TRBV2 and TRBJ1-5; no clear D gene. This CDR3 comprises 13 residues. The germline V and J ends were trimmed by 7 bases and 5 bases, with 12 bases remaining between them. From germline, CDR1 is SNHLY and CDR2 FYNNEI. As DNA, the CDR3 is TGTGCCAGCATGGCGGGCAGCGATCAGCCCCAGCATTTT. Translating it yields CASMAGSDQPQHF. The full variable domain, completed using reference TRBV2 and TRBJ1-5, is EPEVTQTPSHQVTQMGQEVILRCVPISNHLYFYWYRQILGQKVEFLVSFYNNEISEKSEIFDDQFSVERPDGSNFTLKIRSTKLEDSAMYFCASMAGSDQPQHFGDGTRLSIL.

The chain joins TRBV2 to TRBJ1-3; no reliable D call. This CDR3 spans 14 amino acids. Trimming cost V 2 bases and J 2 bases, with 7 bases left between them. Germline V lookup: CDR1 SNHLY, CDR2 FYNNEI. The CDR3 spells CASSESRTGNTIYF. CDR3 nucleotides: TGTGCCAGCAGTGAATCGCGGACTGGAAACACCATATATTTT. Combining the CDR3 with reference TRBV2 and TRBJ1-3 gives the whole variable domain EPEVTQTPSHQVTQMGQEVILRCVPISNHLYFYWYRQILGQKVEFLVSFYNNEISEKSEIFDDQFSVERPDGSNFTLKIRSTKLEDSAMYFCASSESRTGNTIYFGEGSWLTVV.

A few counts support this clonotype. The chain is built from TRBV12-3 or TRBV12-4 and TRBJ1-4; no clear D. The germline V and J ends were trimmed by 4 bases and 10 bases, with 16 bases remaining between them. The CDR3 runs to 14 residues. Written as DNA, the CDR3 is TGTGCCAGCAGTTCCCGGGAGCTTGGGAGAAAACTGTTTTTT. Translation gives CASSSRELGRKLFF.

This clonotype was picked up a small number of times. CDR3: CASSLGTLSSYEQYF. CDR3 coding DNA: TGTGCCAGCAGCTTAGGGACACTAAGCTCCTACGAGCAGTACTTC. The chain uses TRBV11-2 and TRBJ2-7; possible D gene TRBD1, 5 bases. Germline assignment: CDR1 SGHAT and CDR2 FQNNGV. The CDR3 covers 15 residues. V lost 1 base, J lost 0 bases, and 10 bases lay in between.

Comments on this clonotype: A read error may account for a junction end that differs from germline. CDR3 region: CASGLDQDQEAQYF. CDR3 coding DNA: TGCGCCAGCGGCTTGGATCAGGACCAAGAGGCCCAGTACTTC. The chain links TRBV5-1 to TRBJ2-5; D gene uncertain. The V gene's germline CDR1 is SGHRS and CDR2 YFSETQ. CDR3 length: 14 amino acids.

This clonotype was seen more than once but under ten times. The DNA for the CDR3 is TGTGCCAGCAGCTTAAATCACGGGGGGCGCCCCTACGAGCAGTACTTC. Its protein product is CASSLNHGGRPYEQYF. The rearrangement uses TRBV11-2 and TRBJ2-7; D may be TRBD2 (7 bases). Trimming cost V 2 bases and J 2 bases, with 16 bases left between them. This CDR3 region has 16 residues. CDR1 is SGHAT, CDR2 FQNNGV, per germline.

This clonotype has at least ten counts. This chain connects TRBV7-9 to TRBJ2-5, with 10 bases fitting TRBD2. This CDR3 contains 17 residues. Germline CDR1 is SEHNR and CDR2 is FQNEAQ (reference sequence). V was clipped by 0 bases and J by 5 bases; unmatched bases: 9. CDR3 DNA sequence: TGTGCCAGCAGCTTAGCCCCAGCGGGAGGGCCGGGGGAGACCCAGTACTTC. Protein sequence: CASSLAPAGGPGETQYF. Supplemented by reference TRBV7-9 and TRBJ2-5, the full variable domain reads DTGVSQNPRHKITKRGQNVTFRCDPISEHNRLYWYRQTLGQGPEFLTYFQNEAQLEKSRLLSDRFSAERPKGSFSTLEIQRTEQGDSAMYLCASSLAPAGGPGETQYFGPGTRLLVL.

This clonotype was recorded at least ten times. Here the CDR3 reads CAIGREMDSGELFF. The CDR3, as DNA: TGTGCCATCGGGCGGGAGATGGACTCCGGGGAGCTGTTTTTT. The rearrangement joins TRBV10-3 to TRBJ2-2; 7 bases fit TRBD2. CDR3 size: 14 residues. V gave up 8 bases and J gave up 6 bases; unmatched junction bases: 9. Looked up from germline, CDR1 is ENHRY and CDR2 is SYGVKD.

V usage is TRBV2 and J usage is TRBJ2-5; possible D gene TRBD2, 6 bases. The CDR3 sequence is 13 residues long. The V end was cut by 1 base, the J end by 7 bases, with 10 bases between. Germline assignment: CDR1 SNHLY and CDR2 FYNNEI. CDR3 protein: CASSEGGRGTQYF. CDR3 DNA sequence: TGTGCCAGCAGTGAAGGCGGGCGGGGGACCCAGTACTTC.

The chain uses TRBV2 and TRBJ1-1; TRBD1 agrees at 7 bases. CDR3 size: 15 residues. The trim removed 3 bases at V and 1 base at J, leaving 5 bases unmatched. Germline V gene sequence: CDR1 SNHLY, CDR2 FYNNEI. This CDR3 reads CASSDMGQQNTEAFF. The CDR3 coding sequence is TGTGCCAGCAGTGACATGGGACAGCAGAACACTGAAGCTTTCTTT.

This clonotype is a singleton in its sample. A read error may be the cause here, since a much bigger clone is one base away. Without the conserved terminal phenylalanine or tryptophan, this CDR3 likely stems from a read error. This rearrangement joins TRBV10-3 to TRBJ1-1; D perhaps matches TRBD1 (5 bases). Germline V gene data show CDR1 as ENHRY and CDR2 as SYGVKD. This CDR3 comprises 17 residues. CDR3 bases: TGTGCCAGCAGTACCCTGCTTACAGGTGTGGCGAACACTGAAGCTTTCCTT. It yields the protein CASSTLLTGVANTEAFL.

The chain recombines TRBV11-2 with TRBJ1-3, with D possibly matching TRBD1 (6 bases). The CDR3 length is 15 residues. Trimming removed 11 bases from V and 0 bases from J, with 17 bases in between. Germline CDR1 is SGHAT and CDR2 is FQNNGV. CDR3 DNA: TGTGCCTGGAGACGGGGGCAGAGCTCTGGAAACACCATATATTTT. It is translated as CAWRRGQSSGNTIYF.

The chain employs TRBV11-3 and TRBJ1-2, with a weak D call TRBD1 (5 bases). The CDR3 runs to 16 residues. Germline CDR1 reads SGHNT; CDR2 reads YENEEA. Trimming left V 0 bases short and J 1 base short, with 12 bases between. CDR3: CASSLEGRGSNYGYTF. The CDR3 DNA sequence: TGTGCCAGCAGCTTAGAAGGAAGGGGAAGTAACTATGGCTACACCTTC.

This clonotype was seen many times. The V gene is TRBV7-9, the J gene TRBJ1-1; no firm D call. This CDR3 has 12 amino acids. With 7 bases removed from V and 6 bases from J, the gap between germline ends came to 12 bases. The V gene's germline CDR1 is SEHNR and CDR2 FQNEAQ (reference sequence). The CDR3 coding sequence is TGTGCCAGCATCGCCCGGGGATCTGAAGCTTTCTTT. The encoded protein is CASIARGSEAFF.

This clonotype has more than one count but fewer than ten. The J gene is TRBJ1-5, the V gene TRBV5-8; TRBD1 might be the D (5 bases). Germline loops: CDR1 SGHTS, CDR2 YDEGEE. Trimming cost V 4 bases and J 6 bases, with 17 bases left between them. This CDR3 has 15 amino acids. The DNA of the CDR3 is TGTGCCAGCAGCCGAAATACAGGTTTGCCTCAGCCCCAGCATTTT. As protein: CASSRNTGLPQPQHF.

V usage is TRBV29-1 and J usage is TRBJ2-5; possibly TRBD2 for D (6 bases). The CDR3 has 15 amino acids. Germline values: CDR1 SQVTM, CDR2 ANQGSEA. V was cut by 4 bases and J by 4 bases, with 19 bases left in between. The CDR3 sequence: CSVGSMRGSPETQYF. The CDR3 DNA reads as TGCAGCGTTGGCTCCATGCGGGGCAGCCCAGAGACCCAGTACTTC.

The rearrangement uses TRBV10-2 and TRBJ1-6, with 7 positions matching TRBD1. CDR1 and CDR2 from the germline V gene are WSHSY and SAAADI. This CDR3 has 15 amino acids. Trimming took 4 bases from V and 8 from J; bases not matched to a gene: 8. CDR3 loop: CASSGRTGNHSPLHF. CDR3 bases: TGCGCCAGCAGTGGAAGGACAGGCAATCATTCACCCCTCCACTTT.

This clonotype was recorded at least ten times. The V call is TRBV20-1, the J call TRBJ2-5; D is uncertain. The CDR3 consists of 15 residues. With 2 bases removed from V and 5 bases from J, the gap between germline ends came to 18 bases. Germline V gene sequence: CDR1 DFQATT, CDR2 SNEGSKA (reference sequence). DNA for the CDR3: TGCAGTGCTAGACCAACCGGGCCCCACCTGGAGACCCAGTACTTC. This encodes CSARPTGPHLETQYF.

The rearrangement joins TRBV15 to TRBJ1-5; D is perhaps TRBD1 (6 bases). Germline-derived CDR1 and CDR2 are LNHNV and YYDKDF (reference sequence). The CDR3 runs to 14 residues. Trimming shortened V by 1 base and J by 7 bases, and 11 bases separated the two germline ends. This chain's CDR3 is CATSRGRGAQPQHF. In DNA, the CDR3 is TGTGCCACCAGCAGAGGGAGGGGGGCCCAGCCCCAGCATTTT.